This passage covers 9 T cell receptor beta chains from one sample sequenced in a study of blood T cells in healthy people across ages (dated by TCRdb to between 2014 and 2017). Libraries were made using 5' RACE. Sequencing used an Illumina HiSeq 2500. The second PCR ran for roughly 6 to 11 cycles and used a J-beta primer mix along with a sample-barcoded 5' primer. The public reads were quality trimmed at Q25 with fastp and then assembled into clones with MiXCR by TCRdb, keeping productive beta chains. Each record represents a unique CDR3 protein, reported with the most common genes and DNA among its rows. Present in this sample are 1.2 million to 1.5 million distinct CDR3 sequences, around 39% of which were seen just once. The top ten clonotypes cover 7.9% of the sample. The sample taken for sequencing was blood. These receptors came from a young woman in good health.

The V gene is TRBV5-1, the J gene TRBJ2-7, with 7 bases that match TRBD2. This CDR3 contains 14 residues. CDR1 is SGHRS, CDR2 YFSETQ, per germline. Trimming took 0 bases from V and 6 from J; bases not matched to a gene: 6. For the CDR3, the DNA is TGCGCCAGCAGCTTGGTCGGACTAGAACTCGAGCAGTACTTC. This translates into CASSLVGLELEQYF.

V gene TRBV6-5 combines with J gene TRBJ1-1; unclear D gene. This CDR3 is built from 15 residues. Germline lookup yields CDR1 MNHEY and CDR2 SVGAGI. The V end was cut by 0 bases, the J end by 0 bases, with 8 bases between. CDR3 nucleotides: TGTGCCAGCAGTTACTCGTTCCAGATGAACACTGAAGCTTTCTTT. It specifies CASSYSFQMNTEAFF.

This sequence joins TRBV21-1 and TRBJ2-3; the D call TRBD1 from the table was never checked on the DNA. TRBV21-1 represents a pseudogene. CDR3 length: 18 residues. CDR3 DNA sequence: TGTGCCAGCAGCAAGTTTGTCCGGGGCAGGGTAGTTCCAGATACACAGTATTTT. This encodes CASSKFVRGRVVPDTQYF.

V gene TRBV29-1 combines with J gene TRBJ1-2; 9 bases are shared with TRBD1. Germline values: CDR1 SQVTM, CDR2 ANQGSEA. The CDR3 length is 14 residues. Trimming took 6 bases from V and 3 from J; bases not matched to a gene: 8. The CDR3 nucleotides are TGCAGCGTAGCCACCGGGACAGGGCACTATGGCTACACCTTC. As protein: CSVATGTGHYGYTF.

This clonotype has just a few counts. The chain joins TRBV20-1 to TRBJ2-4; D is undetermined. The CDR3 runs to 14 residues. CDR1 DFQATT and CDR2 SNEGSKA come from the germline V gene (reference sequence). The ends were cut back, 3 bases at V and 7 bases at J, with 16 bases in the middle. CDR3 protein: CSARIEGSTNIQYF. In nucleotides, the CDR3 is TGCAGTGCTAGGATAGAAGGTTCTACCAACATTCAGTACTTC.

The table lists this clonotype with a few counts. The genes are TRBV5-1 and TRBJ1-1, with unresolved D. CDR1 is SGHRS, CDR2 YFSETQ, per germline. The CDR3 has 13 residues. Deletions cut 1 base from V and 5 bases from J, with 9 bases between. The CDR3 DNA follows: TGCGCCAGCAGCTTGTCAGAAGGGACTGAAGCTTTCTTT. Protein sequence: CASSLSEGTEAFF.

In nucleotides, the CDR3 is TGTGCCAGCAGTGCTAGACTCAATGAGCAGTTCTTC. Amino acid sequence: CASSARLNEQFF. The chain couples TRBV6-1 to TRBJ2-1; D ambiguous. This CDR3 has 12 amino acids. V lost 4 bases and J 6 bases, leaving 7 bases between the germline ends. Germline loops: CDR1 MNHNS, CDR2 SASEGT.

V and J are TRBV10-2 and TRBJ2-7; unclear D gene. V gave up 3 bases and J gave up 0 bases, with 6 bases separating them. From germline, CDR1 is WSHSY and CDR2 SAAADI. The CDR3 contains 13 residues. The CDR3 DNA is TGCGCCAGCAGTGATTACACCTCCTACGAGCAGTACTTC. It yields the protein CASSDYTSYEQYF.

The chain carries TRBV10-3 and TRBJ2-7; D is perhaps TRBD2 (6 bases). V gave up 8 bases and J gave up 9 bases, with 32 bases separating them. In germline, CDR1 is ENHRY, CDR2 SYGVKD. This CDR3 has 17 residues. CDR3: CAIFGLPKFALQNGQYF. CDR3 bases: TGTGCCATCTTTGGACTACCTAAATTCGCCTTACAAAATGGGCAGTACTTC.